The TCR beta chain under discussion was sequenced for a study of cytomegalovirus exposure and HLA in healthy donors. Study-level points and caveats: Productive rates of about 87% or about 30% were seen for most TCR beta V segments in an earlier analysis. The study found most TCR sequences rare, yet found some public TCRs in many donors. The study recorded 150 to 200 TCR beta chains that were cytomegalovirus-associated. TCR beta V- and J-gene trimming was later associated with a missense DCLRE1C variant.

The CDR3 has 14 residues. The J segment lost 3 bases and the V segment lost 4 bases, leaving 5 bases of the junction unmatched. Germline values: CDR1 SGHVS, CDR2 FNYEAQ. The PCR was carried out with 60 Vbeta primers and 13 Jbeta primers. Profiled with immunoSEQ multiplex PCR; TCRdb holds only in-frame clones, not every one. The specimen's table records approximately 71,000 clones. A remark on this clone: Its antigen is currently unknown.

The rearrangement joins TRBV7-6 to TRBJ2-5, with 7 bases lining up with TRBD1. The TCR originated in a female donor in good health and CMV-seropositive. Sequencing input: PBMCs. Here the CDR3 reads CASSSLGTEETQYF. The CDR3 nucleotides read TGTGCCAGCAGCTCACTAGGGACAGAAGAGACCCAGTACTTC.